Included here is one T cell receptor beta chain sequence, with context. The antigen remains unidentified. The data were taken from a study of cytomegalovirus exposure and HLA in healthy donors. Study as a whole: Among the 370 or so donors who were genotyped, 81% fell in the genetic ancestry cluster that is associated with self-reported Caucasian donors. Overall study findings and caveats: A missense variant in DCLRE1C was later tied to TCR beta V- and J-gene trimming.

With V trimmed by 3 bases and J by 4 bases, 6 bases remained unmatched. The CDR3 covers 14 residues. Germline values: CDR1 SEHNR, CDR2 FQNEAQ (reference sequence). 60 Vbeta and 13 Jbeta primers were used in PCR. Assay: immunoSEQ multiplex PCR; the TCRdb copy retains only in-frame clones and omits some. The sample has about 70,000 clones; around 73% are singletons. The chain uses TRBV7-9 and TRBJ2-7; TRBD1 agrees at 7 bases. The specimen was PBMCs. This receptor was identified in a girl between 10 and 17 years old in good health and CMV-seropositive. In nucleotides, the CDR3 is TGTGCCAGCAGCTTCCAGTTACAGGGGTACGAGCAGTACTTC. Its protein product is CASSFQLQGYEQYF.